The next 4 T cell receptor beta chains were all read from a single sample in a study of T cell repertoires in cytomegalovirus infection. MiXCR was run by TCRdb on the reads, yielding one entry per CDR3 protein. The sample shows approximately 500,000 distinct CDR3 sequences, roughly 10% of them seen only once. The sequenced sample consisted of PBMCs. All receptors come from a human donor in good health (CMV status not recorded). Some clones in this sample may be carry-over from other donors' samples.

There are a few counts of this clonotype. The chain joins TRBV19 to TRBJ1-1, with 7 bases that match TRBD1. The V and J ends lost 5 bases and 2 bases, in that order; junction bases with no gene match: 8. The germline gives CDR1 LNHDA, CDR2 SQIVND (reference sequence). The CDR3 runs 15 residues. The CDR3 loop reads CASSSWDSENTEAFF. CDR3 bases: TGTGCCAGTAGTTCTTGGGACAGTGAAAACACTGAAGCTTTCTTT.

This clonotype has a count of ten or more. The chain has TRBV19 and TRBJ1-5; no definite D call. Deletions cut 3 bases from V and 5 bases from J, with 5 bases between. Germline CDR1 and CDR2: LNHDA and SQIVND (reference sequence). There are 12 residues in the CDR3. CDR3 sequence: CASSITYQPQHF. CDR3 nucleotide sequence: TGTGCCAGTAGTATTACCTATCAGCCCCAGCATTTT.

This clonotype turned up a few times. This chain uses TRBV30 with TRBJ1-5; D is ambiguous. Trimming stripped 0 bases from V and 3 bases from J, with 9 bases between. The V gene's germline CDR1 is GTSNPN and CDR2 SVGIG (reference sequence). There are 14 residues in the CDR3. The CDR3 sequence is CAWSVRVLNQPQHF. CDR3 nucleotide sequence: TGTGCCTGGAGTGTAAGGGTTCTCAATCAGCCCCAGCATTTT. Combining the CDR3 with reference TRBV30 and TRBJ1-5 gives the whole variable domain SQTIHQWPATLVQPVGSPLSLECTVEGTSNPNLYWYRQAAGRGLQLLFYSVGIGQISSEVPQNLSASRPQDRQFILSSKKLLLSDSGFYLCAWSVRVLNQPQHFGDGTRLSIL.

This clonotype has a handful of counts. This sequence joins TRBV29-1 and TRBJ1-2, with a tentative D call TRBD1 (6 bases). V dropped 2 bases and J dropped 0 bases, with 16 bases sitting between them. In germline, CDR1 is SQVTM, CDR2 ANQGSEA. The CDR3 runs to 16 residues. The CDR3 spells CSVERTAYSTNYGYTF. The DNA of the CDR3 is TGCAGCGTTGAAAGGACAGCATACTCTACTAACTATGGCTACACCTTC. The entire variable domain, with the rest obtained from reference TRBV29-1 and TRBJ1-2, is as follows: SAVISQKPSRDICQRGTSLTIQCQVDSQVTMMFWYRQQPGQSLTLIATANQGSEATYESGFVIDKFPISRPNLTFSTLTVSNMSPEDSSIYLCSVERTAYSTNYGYTFGSGTRLTVV.